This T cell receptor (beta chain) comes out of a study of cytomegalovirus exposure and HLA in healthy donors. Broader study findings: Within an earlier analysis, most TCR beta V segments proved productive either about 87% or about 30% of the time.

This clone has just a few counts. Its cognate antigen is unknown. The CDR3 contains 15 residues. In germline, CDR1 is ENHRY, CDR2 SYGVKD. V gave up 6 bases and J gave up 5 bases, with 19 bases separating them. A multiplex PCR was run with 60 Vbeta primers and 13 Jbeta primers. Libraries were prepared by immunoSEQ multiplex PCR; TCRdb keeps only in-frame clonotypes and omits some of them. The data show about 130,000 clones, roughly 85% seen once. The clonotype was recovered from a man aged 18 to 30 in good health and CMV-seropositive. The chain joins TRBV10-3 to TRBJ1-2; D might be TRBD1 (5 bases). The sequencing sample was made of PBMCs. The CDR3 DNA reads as TGTGCCATCAGAGAGGCGAGGAGGGACTGGTATGGCTACACCTTC. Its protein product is CAIREARRDWYGYTF.